These 25 T cell receptor beta chains came from one sample sequenced in a study of cytomegalovirus exposure and HLA in healthy donors. PCR was performed using 60 Vbeta and 13 Jbeta primers. Only in-frame clones appear in the TCRdb table, and some are missing; sequencing was by immunoSEQ multiplex PCR. The sample carries 110,000 to 150,000 clones, roughly a tenth recorded once. The sequencing input was PBMCs. The receptors derive from a male donor in good health and CMV-seronegative.

This clone was observed a handful of times. The chain couples TRBV7-8 to TRBJ1-5, with a tentative D call TRBD1 (5 bases). Deletions cut 2 bases from V and 2 bases from J, with 16 bases between. The CDR3 consists of 17 residues. The germline V gene has CDR1 SGHVS and CDR2 FQNEAQ. CDR3: CASSLRRVGIRNQPQHF. CDR3 coding DNA: TGTGCCAGCAGCTTACGCAGGGTCGGCATTCGCAATCAGCCCCAGCATTTT.

This clone was found a few times. The V call is TRBV7-9, the J call TRBJ1-5; D not resolved. This CDR3 comprises 13 residues. V lost 5 bases to trimming and J lost 6 bases, with 11 bases between them. CDR1 SEHNR and CDR2 FQNEAQ come from the germline V gene (reference sequence). The CDR3, as DNA: TGTGCCAGCAGCAGGGAGGGCCGTCAGCCCCAGCATTTT. It codes for CASSREGRQPQHF.

The V and J genes are TRBV10-2 and TRBJ2-7; 7 bases fit TRBD1. Losses at the gene ends were 3 bases for V and 1 base for J; bases not matched to a gene: 3. The CDR3 consists of 14 residues. Germline V CDR1 and CDR2: WSHSY, SAAADI. CDR3 nucleotide sequence: TGCGCCAGCAGTGAACAGGGGTCATCCTACGAGCAGTACTTC. This gives the protein CASSEQGSSYEQYF.

The genes are TRBV2 and TRBJ2-7; no firm D call. CDR1 and CDR2 (germline): SNHLY, FYNNEI. The CDR3 is made up of 14 amino acids. Trimming shortened V by 0 bases and J by 5 bases, and 11 bases separated the two germline ends. CDR3 residues: CASSEALAPDEQYF. The DNA of the CDR3 is TGTGCCAGCAGTGAAGCGCTGGCTCCAGACGAGCAGTACTTC.

This clone was seen more than once but under ten times. The rearrangement joins TRBV2 to TRBJ1-4, with TRBD1 as a possible D gene (5 bases). CDR1 SNHLY and CDR2 FYNNEI come from the germline V gene. The V gene lost 4 bases and the J gene lost 4 bases, with 19 bases spanning the gap. This CDR3 contains 17 residues. DNA for the CDR3: TGTGCCAGCAGTGTGGGCCGATCAGGGTCTATTAATGAAAAACTGTTTTTT. Its protein is CASSVGRSGSINEKLFF.

CDR3 DNA sequence: TGTGCCTGGAGAGGGGCGGGGGCAAGCGAAAAACTGTTTTTT. It codes for CAWRGAGASEKLFF. V is TRBV30 and J is TRBJ1-4; D perhaps matches TRBD1 (6 bases). The CDR3 is 14 residues long. Germline CDR1 is GTSNPN and CDR2 is SVGIG (reference sequence). Deletions cut 3 bases from V and 8 bases from J, with 16 bases between.

This chain joins TRBV4-3 and TRBJ1-1; 10 bases are shared with TRBD1. J lost 10 bases, V lost 1 base, and 6 bases had no gene match. This CDR3 has 14 residues. Germline assignment: CDR1 LGHNA and CDR2 YSLEER. CDR3 nucleotides: TGCGCCAGCAGCCAAGGGGGGCGACAGGGGGCAGCTTTCTTT. This codes for CASSQGGRQGAAFF.

V and J are TRBV27 and TRBJ1-2; 9 bases map to TRBD1. The CDR3 covers 15 residues. V dropped 4 bases and J dropped 7; count of bases not matched to a gene: 10. Germline CDR1 reads MNHEY; CDR2 reads SMNVEV (reference sequence). CDR3 residues: CASSSLIQGAGGYTF. The CDR3 DNA follows: TGTGCCAGCAGTTCCCTAATACAGGGGGCGGGTGGCTACACCTTC.

The chain couples TRBV11-2 to TRBJ2-7; 7 nucleotides align to TRBD1. The germline V gene encodes CDR1 SGHAT and CDR2 FQNNGV. This CDR3 is built from 14 residues. The V gene end was trimmed by 5 bases and the J gene end by 2 bases; junction bases not matched to a gene: 6. In DNA, the CDR3 is TGTGCCAGCAGCCGGACCGGGACAGCCTACGAGCAGTACTTC. Translated: CASSRTGTAYEQYF.

This clone has just a few counts. The chain is built from TRBV7-9 and TRBJ1-1; D ambiguous. Looked up from germline, CDR1 is SEHNR and CDR2 is FQNEAQ (reference sequence). Deletions cut 1 base from V and 1 base from J, with 7 bases between. This CDR3 comprises 14 residues. The DNA for the CDR3 is TGTGCCAGCAGCTTAGTTGGGCAGAACACTGAAGCTTTCTTT. Its translation is CASSLVGQNTEAFF.

This clone was detected a few times. V gene TRBV28 combines with J gene TRBJ2-7, with no clear D. V shed 7 bases and J shed 3 bases, with 19 bases lying between them. The germline V gene has CDR1 MDHEN and CDR2 SYDVKM. This CDR3 contains 15 residues. CDR3 in DNA: TGTGCCAGCACCCCTGTGGGTACACGCGGCTACGAGCAGTACTTC. It yields the protein CASTPVGTRGYEQYF.

In its sample, this clone was seen a few times. V is TRBV19 and J is TRBJ2-2; 8 bases match TRBD1. V shed 0 bases and J 6 bases; nucleotides not matched to a gene: 0. The CDR3 has 14 residues. Germline V lookup: CDR1 LNHDA, CDR2 SQIVND (reference sequence). DNA of the CDR3: TGTGCCAGTAGTATAGACAGGGGGCCCGGGGAGCTGTTTTTT. The encoded protein is CASSIDRGPGELFF.

The V call is TRBV6-6, the J call TRBJ2-1; 8 bases map to TRBD1. The CDR3 covers 16 residues. The V and J ends lost 2 bases and 8 bases, in that order; junction bases with no gene match: 11. Per the germline V gene, CDR1 is MNHNY and CDR2 is SVGAGI (reference sequence). The CDR3 is CASSYPGRGHVDEQFF. For the CDR3, the DNA is TGTGCCAGCAGTTACCCGGGCAGGGGGCATGTGGATGAGCAGTTCTTC.

This clone was seen just once. This CDR3 reads CASSSPTDTEAFF. In nucleotides, the CDR3 is TGTGCCAGTAGTTCACCCACAGACACTGAAGCTTTCTTT. The V gene is TRBV19, the J gene TRBJ1-1; no clear D gene. The CDR3 covers 13 residues. The ends were cut back, 5 bases at V and 3 bases at J, with 10 bases in the middle. In germline, CDR1 is LNHDA, CDR2 SQIVND (reference sequence).

The rearrangement joins TRBV28 to TRBJ2-3; 11 bases map to TRBD2. Germline loops: CDR1 MDHEN, CDR2 SYDVKM. The CDR3 totals 16 residues. V shed 6 bases and J 4 bases; nucleotides not matched to a gene: 9. CDR3: CASRDLAGGLADTQYF. DNA of the CDR3: TGTGCCAGCAGGGACTTAGCGGGGGGGCTTGCAGATACGCAGTATTTT.

This clone came up a few times. The identical CDR3 is also encoded by other nucleotide sequences in the sample. Here the CDR3 reads CASSLGTGDTDTQYF. CDR3 nucleotides: TGCGCCAGCAGCTTGGGGACAGGCGACACAGATACGCAGTATTTT. The V gene is TRBV5-1, the J gene TRBJ2-3, with TRBD1 matching over 7 bases. V dropped 0 bases and J dropped 2; count of bases not matched to a gene: 3. The CDR3 has 15 amino acids. Germline values: CDR1 SGHRS, CDR2 YFSETQ.

This clone occurred a few times. J is TRBJ2-5 and V is TRBV9, with 7 nucleotides matching TRBD2. The trim removed 4 bases at V and 7 bases at J, leaving 16 bases unmatched. The CDR3 is made up of 16 amino acids. Germline-derived CDR1 and CDR2 are SGDLS and YYNGEE. The CDR3 coding sequence is TGTGCCAGCAGCCAGGGCCGTCGGCCGGGAGGTTTGACCCAGTACTTC. It encodes CASSQGRRPGGLTQYF.

The chain has TRBV18 and TRBJ2-7; 7 positions agree with TRBD1. With 2 bases clipped from V and 3 bases from J, the junction kept 7 bases outside the gene matches. Germline V gives CDR1 KGHSH, CDR2 LQKENI. The CDR3 is 15 residues long. This chain's CDR3 is CASSPRDRVGYEQYF. DNA for the CDR3: TGTGCCAGCTCACCAAGGGACAGAGTTGGCTACGAGCAGTACTTC.

Only a few counts were recorded for this clone. The genes are TRBV4-3 and TRBJ1-4; no clear D gene. The germline V gene encodes CDR1 LGHNA and CDR2 YSLEER. Trimming removed 0 bases from V and 6 bases from J, with 11 bases in between. The length of the CDR3 is 15 residues. In DNA form, the CDR3 reads TGCGCCAGCAGCCAAGAGGGCCGGGGAGATGAAAAACTGTTTTTT. This encodes CASSQEGRGDEKLFF.

This clone was observed a handful of times. The chain combines TRBV27 with TRBJ2-1, with TRBD2 identical over 13 bases. The V segment lost 8 bases and the J segment 10 bases; nucleotides outside the gene matches: 11. Germline-derived CDR1 and CDR2 are MNHEY and SMNVEV (reference sequence). The CDR3 is made up of 15 amino acids. CDR3 region: CASGLPGLAGKEQFF. Written as DNA, the CDR3 is TGTGCCAGCGGGCTACCGGGACTAGCGGGGAAGGAGCAGTTCTTC.

The chain has TRBV11-3 and TRBJ2-7; tentatively, D is TRBD1 (8 bases). This CDR3 has 14 amino acids. Germline CDR1 reads SGHNT; CDR2 reads YENEEA. V was pared by 1 base and J by 5 bases, with 12 bases between. CDR3 DNA: TGTGCCAGCAGCTTAGGGACAGGGAGGGACGAGCAGTACTTC. Amino acid sequence: CASSLGTGRDEQYF.

This clone has just a few counts. The chain joins TRBV12-5 to TRBJ2-1; D is undetermined. The CDR3 has 16 amino acids. From germline, CDR1 is LGHNT and CDR2 FRNRAP. V was cut by 2 bases and J by 0 bases, with 11 bases left in between. The CDR3, as DNA: TGTGCTAGTGGTTTGATTATCGCAGACTCCTACAATGAGCAGTTCTTC. Its protein is CASGLIIADSYNEQFF.

The table lists this clone with a few counts. V is TRBV9 and J is TRBJ2-1; 10 positions agree with TRBD1. CDR3 length equals 15 residues. The germline V gene encodes CDR1 SGDLS and CDR2 YYNGEE. V shed 3 bases, J shed 7 bases, and the junction held 7 bases outside the gene matches. DNA of the CDR3: TGTGCCAGCAGCGCGACAGGGGGCATTGGGAATGAGCAGTTCTTC. It codes for CASSATGGIGNEQFF.

The chain is built from TRBV11-2 and TRBJ2-3; D possibly corresponds to TRBD1 (6 bases). Germline V gene data show CDR1 as SGHAT and CDR2 as FQNNGV. The CDR3 loop spans 16 amino acids. V was pared by 1 base and J by 0 bases, with 11 bases between. CDR3 sequence reads: CASSLVVGGSTDTQYF. CDR3 DNA: TGTGCCAGCAGCTTAGTGGTAGGGGGTAGCACAGATACGCAGTATTTT.

This clone turned up a few times. The J gene is TRBJ2-7, the V gene TRBV27; D is undetermined. Trimming left V 3 bases short and J 0 bases short, with 15 bases between. Per germline, CDR1 MNHEY and CDR2 SMNVEV (reference sequence). This CDR3 contains 16 residues. CDR3 loop: CASSLTPASSSYEQYF. The CDR3 DNA reads as TGTGCCAGCAGTTTGACGCCGGCGTCTAGCTCCTACGAGCAGTACTTC.